Listed here are 23 T cell receptor beta chains from one sample, sequenced in a study of blood T cells in healthy people across ages. The authors ran a second PCR of about 6 to 11 cycles using a sample-barcoded 5' primer and a J-beta primer mix. From the 5' RACE reads, TCRdb called clonotypes with MiXCR, one entry per CDR3 protein. The repertoire includes 750,000 to 850,000 distinct CDR3 sequences, around a quarter of them detected once, and approximately 4% sits in the top ten. Another study also made use of these data, one on T cells of mothers and their children.

The source material was blood. The source of these receptors is a boy aged 5-17 years in good health.

This sequence joins TRBV5-6 and TRBJ2-5; 13 bases line up with TRBD2. The CDR3 has 18 residues. J lost 5 bases, V lost 2 bases, and 12 bases had no gene match. Germline V gene data show CDR1 as SGHDT and CDR2 as YYEEEE. The CDR3 DNA follows: TGTGCCAGCAGCTTCAGTTCACTAGCGGGAGGGGTTTTGGAGACCCAGTACTTC. Protein product: CASSFSSLAGGVLETQYF.

This clonotype has a handful of counts. This chain joins TRBV11-2 and TRBJ2-4; D unclear. This CDR3 region has 12 residues. With 1 base removed from V and 16 bases from J, the gap between germline ends came to 14 bases. Looked up from germline, CDR1 is SGHAT and CDR2 is FQNNGV. CDR3 protein: CASSLARLPTYF. In DNA, the CDR3 is TGTGCCAGCAGCTTAGCGCGGCTACCTACATACTTC. Full variable domain (rest looked up from reference TRBV11-2 and TRBJ2-4): EAGVAQSPRYKIIEKRQSVAFWCNPISGHATLYWYQQILGQGPKLLIQFQNNGVVDDSQLPKDRFSAERLKGVDSTLKIQPAKLEDSAVYLCASSLARLPTYFGAGTRLSVL.

The rearrangement uses TRBV15 and TRBJ2-3; no definite D call. The germline gives CDR1 LNHNV, CDR2 YYDKDF (reference sequence). Trimming stripped 1 base from V and 0 bases from J, with 5 bases between. This CDR3 contains 14 residues. This CDR3 is CATSRVASTDTQYF. The DNA of the CDR3 is TGTGCCACCAGCAGAGTGGCCAGCACAGATACGCAGTATTTT.

This clonotype has a handful of counts. The chain carries TRBV20-1 and TRBJ1-2; weak D call: TRBD1 (6 bases). From germline, CDR1 is DFQATT and CDR2 SNEGSKA (reference sequence). This CDR3 has 12 amino acids. The V gene lost 5 bases and the J gene lost 7 bases, with 14 bases spanning the gap. The CDR3 loop reads CSASQGQPGYTF. The CDR3 nucleotides are TGCAGTGCTTCTCAGGGACAACCTGGCTACACCTTC.

This clonotype was picked up a small number of times. The genes are TRBV2 and TRBJ2-5, with TRBD1 as a possible D gene (6 bases). The DNA end is more similar to TRBJ2-7, so the J call may be wrong. The CDR3 length is 14 residues. CDR1 is SNHLY, CDR2 FYNNEI, per germline. The CDR3 spells CASSGGRGPYEQYF. In DNA, the CDR3 is TGTGCCAGCTCCGGCGGCAGGGGCCCCTACGAGCAGTACTTC.

This clonotype was detected a few times. The V gene is TRBV5-6, the J gene TRBJ2-5; 9 bases are a match to TRBD1. CDR1 and CDR2 (germline): SGHDT, YYEEEE. Trimming at V came to 2 bases and at J to 2 bases, leaving 7 bases not matched to a gene. This CDR3 is 16 amino acids long. CDR3 in DNA: TGTGCCAGCAGCTTTTCGGGACAGGGAGGACAAGAGACCCAGTACTTC. This gives the protein CASSFSGQGGQETQYF.

As concerns this clonotype: One junction end does not reproduce the germline sequence, and a read error may be involved. The J gene is TRBJ1-2, the V gene TRBV27; TRBD1 aligns across 10 bases. Germline V gene sequence: CDR1 MNHEY, CDR2 SMNVEV (reference sequence). The CDR3 loop spans 17 amino acids. CDR3 amino acids: CASSRAGTGVLNYGYAF. For the CDR3, the DNA is TGTGCCAGCAGTCGAGCCGGGACAGGGGTCCTTAACTATGGCTACGCCTTC.

This chain uses TRBV7-9 with TRBJ1-2; no definite D call. CDR1 is SEHNR, CDR2 FQNEAQ, per germline (reference sequence). V lost 5 bases and J lost 8, with 15 bases in between. This CDR3 is 13 amino acids long. CDR3 loop: CASSPPGGSGYTF. Written as DNA, the CDR3 is TGTGCCAGCAGCCCACCGGGAGGCTCGGGCTACACCTTC.

This clonotype came up a few times. The chain employs TRBV5-1 and TRBJ2-7; the match to TRBD1 covers 8 bases. The CDR3 is 16 amino acids. V was pared by 0 bases and J by 1 base, with 6 bases of the junction left unmatched. Per germline, CDR1 SGHRS and CDR2 YFSETQ. CDR3 DNA sequence: TGCGCCAGCAGCTTGGCAGCGGACAGGGCGTCCTACGAGCAGTACTTC. Translating gives CASSLAADRASYEQYF.

This clonotype was seen only a few times. The chain has TRBV3-1 and TRBJ2-1; 8 bases match TRBD1. The J call may be faulty, since TRBJ2-5 better matches the DNA end. The CDR3 consists of 15 residues. Germline CDR1 reads LGHDT; CDR2 reads YNNKEL (reference sequence). The CDR3 reads CASSHGQGVSETQYF. In nucleotides, the CDR3 is TGTGCCAGCAGCCACGGACAGGGAGTATCAGAGACCCAGTACTTC.

V is TRBV7-2 and J is TRBJ2-1; 10 bases are a match to TRBD2. Trimming cost V 2 bases and J 6 bases; bases outside gene matches: 16. Germline V CDR1 and CDR2: SGHTA, FQGNSA. CDR3 length equals 19 residues. CDR3 residues: CASSLLVTIAGGPPNEQFF. The DNA of the CDR3 is TGTGCCAGCAGCTTATTGGTTACTATAGCGGGAGGTCCCCCCAATGAGCAGTTCTTC. Looking up the rest from reference TRBV7-2 and TRBJ2-1 gives the full variable domain: GAGVSQSPSNKVTEKGKDVELRCDPISGHTALYWYRQSLGQGLEFLIYFQGNSAPDKSGLPSDRFSAERTGGSVSTLTIQRTQQEDSAVYLCASSLLVTIAGGPPNEQFFGPGTRLTVL.

This clonotype was counted only a few times. The V gene is TRBV7-9, the J gene TRBJ2-7; D tentatively reads TRBD1 or TRBD2 (6 bases each). The CDR3 length is 13 residues. Germline V gives CDR1 SEHNR, CDR2 FQNEAQ (reference sequence). The germline V and J ends were trimmed by 1 base and 5 bases, with 9 bases remaining between them. The CDR3, as DNA: TGTGCCAGCAGCTTAGTGGGGGGCCACGAGCAGTACTTC. Translating it yields CASSLVGGHEQYF.

The J gene is TRBJ2-5, the V gene TRBV4-1; D is unclear. Germline CDR1 and CDR2: MGHRA and YSYEKL. CDR3 length: 16 residues. V was clipped by 0 bases and J by 3 bases, with 14 bases between them. Here the CDR3 reads CASSQDIGTIEETQYF. As DNA, the CDR3 is TGCGCCAGCAGCCAAGATATTGGCACTATTGAAGAGACCCAGTACTTC.

The sample holds a few counts of this clonotype. This rearrangement joins TRBV7-3 to TRBJ2-7, with D unresolved. Trimming removed 5 bases at V and 0 bases at J, with 20 bases between. Germline CDR1 is SGHTA and CDR2 is FQGTGA. The CDR3 spans 17 residues. The CDR3 nucleotides are TGTGCCAGCAGCCCCCCCTCTATGGAGACCAGCTCCTACGAGCAGTACTTC. This sequence encodes CASSPPSMETSSYEQYF.

The J gene is TRBJ2-2, the V gene TRBV29-1; 8 bases match TRBD2. CDR1 and CDR2 (germline): SQVTM, ANQGSEA. There are 13 residues in the CDR3. Germline trimming cut 4 bases from V and 5 bases from J; bases unmatched to any gene: 3. CDR3 bases: TGCAGCGTTGCGGCGGGGGGAACCGGGGAGCTGTTTTTT. This gives the protein CSVAAGGTGELFF.

This clonotype was recorded a few times. Relative to the germline gene, one junction end is altered; a read error may explain this. This chain joins TRBV6-5 and TRBJ2-1; the D gene is possibly TRBD2 (5 bases). The J call may not be correct, given that the DNA end is closer to TRBJ2-7. This CDR3 is built from 16 residues. Germline lookup yields CDR1 MNHEY and CDR2 SVGAGI. The CDR3 DNA reads TGTGCCAGCGGTTACTCGGGGATAGCTCAGCCCTACGAGCAGTACTTC. This codes for CASGYSGIAQPYEQYF.

This clonotype was seen only a few times. The V call is TRBV29-1, the J call TRBJ1-1; unclear D gene. This CDR3 spans 16 amino acids. Trimming took off 3 bases at V and 3 bases at J, with 20 bases between the two ends. CDR1 SQVTM and CDR2 ANQGSEA come from the germline V gene. CDR3 sequence reads: CSVESPATQFDTEAFF. In DNA, the CDR3 is TGCAGCGTTGAGTCCCCCGCAACACAGTTCGACACTGAAGCTTTCTTT.

In this sample, this clonotype turned up a few times. V is TRBV4-3 and J is TRBJ2-7, with 13 bases fitting TRBD2. The junction had 5 bases not matched to a gene; V was cut back by 1 base and J by 2 bases. Germline lookup yields CDR1 LGHNA and CDR2 YSLEER. The CDR3 spans 17 residues. The CDR3 spells CASSQALLAGGPYEQYF. Written as DNA, the CDR3 is TGCGCCAGCAGCCAAGCCTTACTAGCGGGAGGGCCCTACGAGCAGTACTTC.

The rearrangement links TRBV20-1 to TRBJ2-7; D might be TRBD2 (5 bases). From germline, CDR1 is DFQATT and CDR2 SNEGSKA (reference sequence). Between the trimmed V and J ends, which lost 6 bases and 1 base, there was a span of 13 bases. CDR3 length equals 13 residues. CDR3 coding DNA: TGCAGTGCCGAGTTGACGGGATCCTACGAGCAGTACTTC. Translation: CSAELTGSYEQYF.

This sequence joins TRBV6-5 and TRBJ2-7; TRBD2 is a possible D gene (5 bases). Trimming removed 6 bases at V and 0 bases at J, with 15 bases between. Germline CDR1 MNHEY, CDR2 SVGAGI. There are 15 residues in the CDR3. The CDR3 DNA reads as TGTGCCAGCAGACCGCAGAGTGGGAGCTCCTACGAGCAGTACTTC. This translates into CASRPQSGSSYEQYF.

V usage is TRBV9 and J usage is TRBJ2-2; TRBD2 is a possible D gene (6 bases). This CDR3 has 16 residues. The V gene lost 1 base and the J gene lost 6 bases, with 16 bases spanning the gap. Germline V gene sequence: CDR1 SGDLS, CDR2 YYNGEE. CDR3 nucleotides: TGTGCCAGCAGCGTAATGGCGGGACCCGCACCCGGGGAGCTGTTTTTT. It translates to CASSVMAGPAPGELFF. The complete variable domain, with remaining parts taken from reference TRBV9 and TRBJ2-2, reads DSGVTQTPKHLITATGQRVTLRCSPRSGDLSVYWYQQSLDQGLQFLIQYYNGEERAKGNILERFSAQQFPDLHSELNLSSLELGDSALYFCASSVMAGPAPGELFFGEGSRLTVL.

The CDR3 DNA reads TGTGCCAGCAGCCGAGAATGGACAGGGCGCACAAACTCTAACTATGGCTACACCTTC. This translates into CASSREWTGRTNSNYGYTF. This chain joins TRBV4-2 and TRBJ1-2; TRBD1 aligns across 8 bases. The CDR3 sequence is 19 residues long. Per the germline V gene, CDR1 is LGHNA and CDR2 is YNFKEQ. Unmatched junction bases numbered 16, after V lost 4 bases and J lost 0 bases.

The chain recombines TRBV12-3 or TRBV12-4 with TRBJ2-7; D unresolved. V was pared by 5 bases and J by 3 bases, with 14 bases between. The CDR3 extends over 14 amino acids. CDR3 residues: CASSIELFGYEQYF. The CDR3 DNA follows: TGTGCCAGCAGTATAGAACTATTCGGCTACGAGCAGTACTTC.